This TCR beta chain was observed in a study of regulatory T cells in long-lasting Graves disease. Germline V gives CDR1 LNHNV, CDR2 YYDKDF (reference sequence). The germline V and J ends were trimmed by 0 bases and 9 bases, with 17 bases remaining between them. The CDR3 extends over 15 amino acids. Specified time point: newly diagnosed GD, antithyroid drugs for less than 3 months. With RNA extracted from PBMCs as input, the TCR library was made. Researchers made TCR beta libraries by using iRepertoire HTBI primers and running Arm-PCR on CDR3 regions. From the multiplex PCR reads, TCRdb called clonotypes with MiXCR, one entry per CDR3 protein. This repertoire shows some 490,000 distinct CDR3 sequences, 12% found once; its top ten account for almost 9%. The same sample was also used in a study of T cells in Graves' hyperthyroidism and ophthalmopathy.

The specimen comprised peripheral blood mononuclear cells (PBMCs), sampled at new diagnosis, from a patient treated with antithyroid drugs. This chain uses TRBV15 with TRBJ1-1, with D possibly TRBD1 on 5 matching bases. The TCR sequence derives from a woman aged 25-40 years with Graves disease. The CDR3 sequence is CATSRDVSVTEQAFF. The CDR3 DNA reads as TGTGCCACCAGCAGAGACGTTTCCGTGACAGAACAAGCTTTCTTT.